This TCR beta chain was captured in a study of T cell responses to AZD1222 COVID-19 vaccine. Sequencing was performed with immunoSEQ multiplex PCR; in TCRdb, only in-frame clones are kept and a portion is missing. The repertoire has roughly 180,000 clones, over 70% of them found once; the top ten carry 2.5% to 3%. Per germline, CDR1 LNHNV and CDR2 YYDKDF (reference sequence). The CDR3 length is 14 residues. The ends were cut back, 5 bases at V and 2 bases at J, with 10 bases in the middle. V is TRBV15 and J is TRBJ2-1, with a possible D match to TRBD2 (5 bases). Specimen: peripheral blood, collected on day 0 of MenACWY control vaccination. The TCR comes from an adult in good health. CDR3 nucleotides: TGTGCCACCAGCGGAGGTCCAGCCTACAATGAGCAGTTCTTC. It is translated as CATSGGPAYNEQFF.